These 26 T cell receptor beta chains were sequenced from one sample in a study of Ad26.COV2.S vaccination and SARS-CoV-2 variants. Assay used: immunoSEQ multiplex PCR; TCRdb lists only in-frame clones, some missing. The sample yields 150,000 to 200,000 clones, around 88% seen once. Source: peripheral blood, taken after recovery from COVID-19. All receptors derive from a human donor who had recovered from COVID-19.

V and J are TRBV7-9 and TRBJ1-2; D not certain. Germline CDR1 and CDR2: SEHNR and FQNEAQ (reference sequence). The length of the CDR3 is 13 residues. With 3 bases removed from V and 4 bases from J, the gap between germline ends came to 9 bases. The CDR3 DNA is TGTGCCAGCAGCTTTTCCGAATTCTATGGCTACACCTTC. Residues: CASSFSEFYGYTF.

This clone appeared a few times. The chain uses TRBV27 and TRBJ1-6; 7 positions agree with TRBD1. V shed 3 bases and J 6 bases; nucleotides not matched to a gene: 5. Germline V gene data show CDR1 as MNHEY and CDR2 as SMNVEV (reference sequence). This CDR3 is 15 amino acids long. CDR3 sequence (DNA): TGTGCCAGCAGTTTGGGAGGGGGCCTTAATTCACCCCTCCACTTT. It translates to CASSLGGGLNSPLHF.

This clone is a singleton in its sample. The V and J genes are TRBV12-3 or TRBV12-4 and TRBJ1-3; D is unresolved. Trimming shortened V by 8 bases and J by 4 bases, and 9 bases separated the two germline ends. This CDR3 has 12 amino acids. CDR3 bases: TGTGCCAGCGTTTCAGGAGGAAACACCATATATTTT. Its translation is CASVSGGNTIYF.

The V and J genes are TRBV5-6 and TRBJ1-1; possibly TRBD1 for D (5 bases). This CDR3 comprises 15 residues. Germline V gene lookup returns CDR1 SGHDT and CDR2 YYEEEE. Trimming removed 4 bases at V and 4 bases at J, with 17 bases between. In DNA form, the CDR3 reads TGTGCCAGCAGCACTATCCCCGGGACGGGCACTGAAGCTTTCTTT. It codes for CASSTIPGTGTEAFF.

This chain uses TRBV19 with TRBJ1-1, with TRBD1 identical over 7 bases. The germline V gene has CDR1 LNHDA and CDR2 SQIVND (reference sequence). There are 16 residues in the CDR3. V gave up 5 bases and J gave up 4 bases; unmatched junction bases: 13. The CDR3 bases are TGTGCCAGTAGTCGGGGACAGCTACGGTCGGGCACTGAAGCTTTCTTT. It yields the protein CASSRGQLRSGTEAFF.

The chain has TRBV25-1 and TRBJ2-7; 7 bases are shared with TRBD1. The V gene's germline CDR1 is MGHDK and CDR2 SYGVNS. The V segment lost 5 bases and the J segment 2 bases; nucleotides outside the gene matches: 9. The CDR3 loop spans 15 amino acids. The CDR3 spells CASSSPGRGTYEQYF. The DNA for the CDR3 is TGTGCCAGCAGTTCCCCGGGCAGGGGGACCTACGAGCAGTACTTC.

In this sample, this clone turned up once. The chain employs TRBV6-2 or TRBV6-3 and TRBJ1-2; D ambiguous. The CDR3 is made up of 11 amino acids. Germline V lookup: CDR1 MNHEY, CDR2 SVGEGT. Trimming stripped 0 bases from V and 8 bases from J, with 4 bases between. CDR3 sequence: CASSYSWGYTF. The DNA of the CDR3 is TGTGCCAGCAGTTACTCGTGGGGCTACACCTTC.

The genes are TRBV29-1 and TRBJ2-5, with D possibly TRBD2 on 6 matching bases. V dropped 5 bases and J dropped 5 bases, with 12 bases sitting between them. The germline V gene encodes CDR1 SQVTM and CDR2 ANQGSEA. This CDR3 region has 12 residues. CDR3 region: CSVRREFETQYF. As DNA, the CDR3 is TGCAGCGTTAGGCGGGAATTCGAGACCCAGTACTTC.

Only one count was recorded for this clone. The chain's CDR3 is CASNHRGLNTEAFF. CDR3 coding DNA: TGTGCCAGCAATCACAGGGGGCTGAACACTGAAGCTTTCTTT. The chain links TRBV6-5 to TRBJ1-1, with 9 bases aligning to TRBD1. The CDR3 consists of 14 residues. CDR1 and CDR2 from the germline V gene are MNHEY and SVGAGI. V gave up 7 bases and J gave up 0 bases; unmatched junction bases: 3.

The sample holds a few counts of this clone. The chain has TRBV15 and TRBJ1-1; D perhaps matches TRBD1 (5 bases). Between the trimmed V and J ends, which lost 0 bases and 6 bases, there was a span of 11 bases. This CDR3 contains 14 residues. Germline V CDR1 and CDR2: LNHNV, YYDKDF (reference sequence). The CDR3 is CATSRDGASSEAFF. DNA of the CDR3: TGTGCCACCAGCAGAGATGGGGCAAGCTCTGAAGCTTTCTTT.

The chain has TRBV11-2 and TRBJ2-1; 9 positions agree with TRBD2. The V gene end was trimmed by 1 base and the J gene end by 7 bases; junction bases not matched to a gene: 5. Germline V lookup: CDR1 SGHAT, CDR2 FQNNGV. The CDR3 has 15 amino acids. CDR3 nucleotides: TGTGCCAGCAGCTTAGGAGCGGGGGGCGGGAATGAGCAGTTCTTC. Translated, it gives CASSLGAGGGNEQFF.

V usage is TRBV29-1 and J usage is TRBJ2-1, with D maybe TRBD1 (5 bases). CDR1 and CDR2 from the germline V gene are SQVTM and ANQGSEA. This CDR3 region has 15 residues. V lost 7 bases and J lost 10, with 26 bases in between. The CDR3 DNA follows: TGCAGCGCGAGTCCCCGTGGGGCTATTTTCAGGGAGCAGTTCTTC. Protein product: CSASPRGAIFREQFF.

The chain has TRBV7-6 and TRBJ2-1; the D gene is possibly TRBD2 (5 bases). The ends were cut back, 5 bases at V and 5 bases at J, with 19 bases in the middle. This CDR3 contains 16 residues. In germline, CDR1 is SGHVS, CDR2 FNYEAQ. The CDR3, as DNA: TGTGCCAGCAGCAAATCAGCGGTATCTGGGAACAATGAGCAGTTCTTC. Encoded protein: CASSKSAVSGNNEQFF.

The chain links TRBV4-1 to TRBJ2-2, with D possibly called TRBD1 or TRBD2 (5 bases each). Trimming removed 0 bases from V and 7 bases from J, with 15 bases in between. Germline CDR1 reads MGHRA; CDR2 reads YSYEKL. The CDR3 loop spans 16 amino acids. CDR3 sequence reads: CASSQDFVVGVGELFF. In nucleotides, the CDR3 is TGCGCCAGCAGCCAAGATTTTGTGGTGGGGGTCGGGGAGCTGTTTTTT.

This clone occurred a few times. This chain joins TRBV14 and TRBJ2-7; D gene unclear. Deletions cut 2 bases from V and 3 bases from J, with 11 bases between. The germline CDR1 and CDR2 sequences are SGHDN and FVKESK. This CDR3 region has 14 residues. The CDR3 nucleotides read TGTGCCAGCAGCCAAAGAGGCCCACTCTACGAGCAGTACTTC. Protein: CASSQRGPLYEQYF.

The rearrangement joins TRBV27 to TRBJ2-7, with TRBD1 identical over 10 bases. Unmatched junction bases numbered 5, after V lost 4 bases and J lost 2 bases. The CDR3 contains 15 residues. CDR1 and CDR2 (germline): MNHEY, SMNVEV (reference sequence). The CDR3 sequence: CASSWTGTGAYEQYF. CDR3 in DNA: TGTGCCAGCAGTTGGACTGGGACAGGGGCCTACGAGCAGTACTTC.

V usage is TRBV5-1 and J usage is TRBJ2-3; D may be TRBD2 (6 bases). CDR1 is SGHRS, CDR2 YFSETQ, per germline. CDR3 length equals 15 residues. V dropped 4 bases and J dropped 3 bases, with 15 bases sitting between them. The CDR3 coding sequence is TGCGCCAGCAGCCAGGACTATATGGGGACAGATACGCAGTATTTT. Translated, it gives CASSQDYMGTDTQYF. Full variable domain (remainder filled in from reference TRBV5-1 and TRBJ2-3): KAGVTQTPRYLIKTRGQQVTLSCSPISGHRSVSWYQQTPGQGLQFLFEYFSETQRNKGNFPGRFSGRQFSNSRSEMNVSTLELGDSALYLCASSQDYMGTDTQYFGPGTRLTVL.

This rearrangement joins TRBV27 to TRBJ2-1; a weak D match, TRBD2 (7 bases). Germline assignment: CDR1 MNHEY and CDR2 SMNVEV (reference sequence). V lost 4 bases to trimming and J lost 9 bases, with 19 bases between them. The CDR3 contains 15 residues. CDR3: CASSSIPGGRGEQFF. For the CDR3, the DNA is TGTGCCAGCAGTTCTATCCCCGGGGGGCGAGGTGAGCAGTTCTTC.

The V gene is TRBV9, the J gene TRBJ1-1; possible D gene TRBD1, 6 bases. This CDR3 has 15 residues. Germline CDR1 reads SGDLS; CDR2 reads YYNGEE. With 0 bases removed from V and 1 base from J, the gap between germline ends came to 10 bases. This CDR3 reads CASSVGRRGNTEAFF. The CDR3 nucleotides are TGTGCCAGCAGCGTAGGGCGCAGGGGGAACACTGAAGCTTTCTTT.

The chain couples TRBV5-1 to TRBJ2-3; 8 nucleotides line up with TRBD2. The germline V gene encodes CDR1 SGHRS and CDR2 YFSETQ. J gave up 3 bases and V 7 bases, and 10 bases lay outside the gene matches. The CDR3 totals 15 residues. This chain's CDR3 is CASSRGSGGTDTQYF. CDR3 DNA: TGCGCCAGCTCCCGGGGAAGCGGGGGAACAGATACGCAGTATTTT.

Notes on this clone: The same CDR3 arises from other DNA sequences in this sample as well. The DNA of the CDR3 is TGTGCCAGCAGCTCCACAGGCACAGATACGCAGTATTTT. Translation: CASSSTGTDTQYF. The chain has TRBV7-9 and TRBJ2-3; D gene unclear. Trimming took 4 bases from V and 1 from J, leaving 6 bases between them. CDR1 SEHNR and CDR2 FQNEAQ come from the germline V gene (reference sequence). This CDR3 region has 13 residues.

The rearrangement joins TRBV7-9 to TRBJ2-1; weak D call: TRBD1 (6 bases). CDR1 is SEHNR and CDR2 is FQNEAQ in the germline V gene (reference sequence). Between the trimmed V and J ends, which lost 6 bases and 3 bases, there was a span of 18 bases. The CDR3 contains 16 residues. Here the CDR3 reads CASSPPSGDLYNEQFF. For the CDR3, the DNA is TGTGCCAGCAGTCCACCCTCAGGGGACCTCTACAATGAGCAGTTCTTC.

This CDR3 reads CASSKQGLETQYF. The CDR3 DNA follows: TGTGCCAGCAGCAAACAGGGTCTGGAGACCCAGTACTTC. The chain carries TRBV13 and TRBJ2-5; maybe TRBD1 (6 bases). The CDR3 extends over 13 amino acids. In germline, CDR1 is PRHDT, CDR2 FYEKMQ (reference sequence). Trimming pared 5 bases from V and 5 bases from J, leaving 12 bases between.

The CDR3 loop is CATSAPGPGTQQFF. CDR3 nucleotides: TGTGCCACCAGTGCCCCAGGGCCCGGGACTCAGCAGTTCTTC. The chain joins TRBV24-1 to TRBJ2-1, with a weak D call TRBD2 (6 bases). The CDR3 contains 14 residues. The germline V gene encodes CDR1 KGHDR and CDR2 SFDVKD. V lost 5 bases to trimming and J lost 11 bases, with 18 bases between them.

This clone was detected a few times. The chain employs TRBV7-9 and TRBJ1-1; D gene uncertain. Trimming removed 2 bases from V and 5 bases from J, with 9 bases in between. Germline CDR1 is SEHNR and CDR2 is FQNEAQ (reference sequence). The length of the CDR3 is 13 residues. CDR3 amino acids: CASSLIGVTEAFF. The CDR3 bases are TGTGCCAGCAGCTTAATTGGGGTAACTGAAGCTTTCTTT.

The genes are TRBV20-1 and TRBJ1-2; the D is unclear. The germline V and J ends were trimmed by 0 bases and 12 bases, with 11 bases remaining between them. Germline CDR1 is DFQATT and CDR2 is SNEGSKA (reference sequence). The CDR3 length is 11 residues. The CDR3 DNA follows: TGCAGTGCTAGAGATAAACTCCGCAACACCTTC. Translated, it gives CSARDKLRNTF.